Listed here are 18 T cell receptor beta chains from one sample, sequenced in a study of human T cells and chemical hapten exposure. Single cDNA molecules in the library carried unique molecular identifiers attached during preparation. TCRdb redid the calling of the reads with MiXCR, one entry per CDR3 protein. Altogether under 5,500 distinct CDR3 sequences are present, about 52% being singletons, with the ten largest covering 3.5%. Treatment indicated: therapeutic diphenylcyclopropenone sensitization with weekly scalp DPC. The sample here was whole blood, taken before DPC sensitization or 2, 6, or about 24 weeks after (not recorded which). The origin of the receptors is an adult with alopecia areata. Some clones in this sample may be carry-over from other donors' samples. This table probably holds off-target reads from a library built for another chain.

The rearrangement joins TRBV6-6 to TRBJ1-2; possibly TRBD1 for D (5 bases). Trimming removed 2 bases at V and 8 bases at J, with 15 bases between. The CDR3 contains 14 residues. The germline gives CDR1 MNHNY, CDR2 SVGAGI (reference sequence). CDR3 nucleotides: TGTGCCAGCAGTTACAGGCAGGGTAACTCCGGCTACACCTTC. It encodes CASSYRQGNSGYTF.

The chain links TRBV6-6 to TRBJ2-7; perhaps D is TRBD1 or TRBD2 (5 bases each). There are 15 residues in the CDR3. V dropped 6 bases and J dropped 1 base, with 16 bases sitting between them. Germline lookup yields CDR1 MNHNY and CDR2 SVGAGI (reference sequence). The CDR3 DNA is TGTGCCAGCAGAAACGGGCTCGGGGCTTCCTACGAGCAGTACTTC. Translation gives CASRNGLGASYEQYF.

The chain recombines TRBV6-5 with TRBJ2-3, with 7 bases matching TRBD2. Germline assignment: CDR1 MNHEY and CDR2 SVGAGI. Trimming took 0 bases from V and 3 from J; bases not matched to a gene: 0. This CDR3 comprises 14 residues. In DNA form, the CDR3 reads TGTGCCAGCAGTTACTCCGGGGGGACAGATACGCAGTATTTT. Amino acid sequence: CASSYSGGTDTQYF.

There are a few counts of this clonotype. The chain is built from TRBV7-2 and TRBJ2-5, with 10 nucleotides matching TRBD1. The germline V gene encodes CDR1 SGHTA and CDR2 FQGNSA. The length of the CDR3 is 15 residues. V shed 5 bases and J 4 bases; nucleotides not matched to a gene: 7. The CDR3 bases are TGTGCCAGCAGCGCCCAGGGACAGGGGAGAGAGACCCAGTACTTC. Its protein is CASSAQGQGRETQYF.

The V and J genes are TRBV6-2 or TRBV6-3 and TRBJ2-1; no firm D call. CDR1 and CDR2 (germline): MNHEY, SVGEGT. The CDR3 contains 11 residues. The V end lost 3 bases, the J end lost 8 bases, and 5 bases lay between the germline ends. CDR3 amino acids: CASSYFDEQFF. The CDR3 DNA reads TGTGCCAGCAGTTATTTCGATGAGCAGTTCTTC.

This chain links TRBV7-2 with TRBJ2-1; possibly TRBD2 for D (5 bases). V lost 2 bases to trimming and J lost 8 bases, with 10 bases between them. The V gene's germline CDR1 is SGHTA and CDR2 FQGNSA. The CDR3 extends over 13 amino acids. The CDR3 sequence is CASSLNHGDEQFF. The CDR3 DNA is TGTGCCAGCAGCTTAAACCACGGGGATGAGCAGTTCTTC.

The V call is TRBV19, the J call TRBJ2-1; D tentatively reads TRBD1 or TRBD2 (6 bases each). Germline V gene lookup returns CDR1 LNHDA and CDR2 SQIVND (reference sequence). This CDR3 spans 12 amino acids. Trimming shortened V by 3 bases and J by 8 bases, and 8 bases separated the two germline ends. CDR3 DNA: TGTGCCAGTAGTATGGGGGGCTATGAGCAGTTCTTC. Amino acid sequence: CASSMGGYEQFF.

J is TRBJ2-3 and V is TRBV11-2; D may be TRBD1 or TRBD2 (5 bases each). Germline CDR1 reads SGHAT; CDR2 reads FQNNGV. Between the trimmed V and J ends, which lost 3 bases and 6 bases, there was a span of 10 bases. The CDR3 loop spans 13 amino acids. In DNA, the CDR3 is TGTGCCAGCAGCTTCCCGGGGACCGATACGCAGTATTTT. Translating gives CASSFPGTDTQYF.

The V gene is TRBV28, the J gene TRBJ2-3; D is unclear. Germline assignment: CDR1 MDHEN and CDR2 SYDVKM. The CDR3 is 11 residues long. The germline V and J ends were trimmed by 4 bases and 2 bases, with 1 base remaining between them. CDR3 bases: TGTGCCAGCAGTTACACAGATACGCAGTATTTT. Its protein is CASSYTDTQYF.

This sequence joins TRBV12-3 or TRBV12-4 and TRBJ2-7, with a possible D match to TRBD1 (6 bases). The V and J ends lost 2 bases and 4 bases respectively, with 9 bases between them. The CDR3 runs 13 residues. The DNA of the CDR3 is TGTGCCAGCAGTTTAAACAGGGCTTACGAGCAGTACTTC. Its translation: CASSLNRAYEQYF.

This clonotype was detected a few times. The chain carries TRBV14 and TRBJ1-5; D remains ambiguous. V was trimmed by 0 bases and J by 10 bases, leaving 10 bases between them. The CDR3 spans 13 residues. Germline CDR1 is SGHDN and CDR2 is FVKESK. The CDR3 region is CASSQESRTPQHF. Written as DNA, the CDR3 is TGTGCCAGCAGCCAAGAAAGTAGGACCCCCCAGCATTTT. Full variable domain (rest looked up from reference TRBV14 and TRBJ1-5): EAGVTQFPSHSVIEKGQTVTLRCDPISGHDNLYWYRRVMGKEIKFLLHFVKESKQDESGMPNNRFLAERTGGTYSTLKVQPAELEDSGVYFCASSQESRTPQHFGDGTRLSIL.

The chain uses TRBV19 and TRBJ2-2, with D unresolved. Germline CDR1 reads LNHDA; CDR2 reads SQIVND (reference sequence). This CDR3 comprises 13 residues. Trimming took off 3 bases at V and 4 bases at J, with 6 bases between the two ends. CDR3 sequence: CASSIARTGELFF. Here the CDR3 DNA reads TGTGCCAGTAGTATCGCTCGCACCGGGGAGCTGTTTTTT.

Only a few counts were recorded for this clonotype. The CDR3, as DNA: TGTGCCAGCTCACCACCGGCGGGAGCAGCCTACGAGCAGTACTTC. The encoded protein is CASSPPAGAAYEQYF. The rearrangement uses TRBV18 and TRBJ2-7; 7 bases are a match to TRBD2. The V gene's germline CDR1 is KGHSH and CDR2 LQKENI. The CDR3 runs to 15 residues. The V segment lost 0 bases and the J segment 2 bases; nucleotides outside the gene matches: 4.

This chain uses TRBV29-1 with TRBJ2-7, with D unclear. V lost 6 bases, J lost 2 bases, and 8 bases lay in between. The CDR3 runs 11 residues. CDR1 and CDR2 (germline): SQVTM, ANQGSEA. CDR3 sequence reads: CSVETPYEQYF. The CDR3 region has the DNA TGCAGCGTCGAGACGCCCTACGAGCAGTACTTC.

The rearrangement joins TRBV18 to TRBJ2-7; D not certain. CDR3 length: 14 residues. The germline V gene has CDR1 KGHSH and CDR2 LQKENI. The V and J ends lost 3 bases and 1 base respectively, with 10 bases between them. CDR3 amino acids: CASSPLKDSYEQYF. CDR3 bases: TGTGCCAGCTCACCCTTGAAGGATTCCTACGAGCAGTACTTC. The variable domain in full, with the rest retrieved from reference TRBV18 and TRBJ2-7, is NAGVMQNPRHLVRRRGQEARLRCSPMKGHSHVYWYRQLPEEGLKFMVYLQKENIIDESGMPKERFSAEFPKEGPSILRIQQVVRGDSAAYFCASSPLKDSYEQYFGPGTRLTVT.

CDR3 coding DNA: TGTGCCAGCATCAGGTTCTCTGGGGCCAACGTCCTGACTTTC. This sequence encodes CASIRFSGANVLTF. V gene TRBV7-9 combines with J gene TRBJ2-6, with D hard to call. CDR3 length: 14 residues. Trimming took off 7 bases at V and 0 bases at J, with 7 bases between the two ends. CDR1 and CDR2 (germline): SEHNR, FQNEAQ (reference sequence).

In this sample, this clonotype turned up a few times. This chain links TRBV6-2 or TRBV6-3 with TRBJ2-7; D is uncertain. The germline V and J ends were trimmed by 4 bases and 4 bases, with 5 bases remaining between them. The CDR3 has 11 residues. Germline CDR1 and CDR2: MNHEY and SVGEGT. In DNA form, the CDR3 reads TGTGCCAGCAGTTCACAATACGAGCAGTACTTC. Translation gives CASSSQYEQYF.

The V call is TRBV29-1, the J call TRBJ2-4; no firm D call. V lost 0 bases, J lost 9 bases, and 3 bases lay in between. Germline V gives CDR1 SQVTM, CDR2 ANQGSEA. The CDR3 totals 10 residues. DNA of the CDR3: TGCAGCGTTGAAGAGGGCATTCAGTACTTC. Protein: CSVEEGIQYF.